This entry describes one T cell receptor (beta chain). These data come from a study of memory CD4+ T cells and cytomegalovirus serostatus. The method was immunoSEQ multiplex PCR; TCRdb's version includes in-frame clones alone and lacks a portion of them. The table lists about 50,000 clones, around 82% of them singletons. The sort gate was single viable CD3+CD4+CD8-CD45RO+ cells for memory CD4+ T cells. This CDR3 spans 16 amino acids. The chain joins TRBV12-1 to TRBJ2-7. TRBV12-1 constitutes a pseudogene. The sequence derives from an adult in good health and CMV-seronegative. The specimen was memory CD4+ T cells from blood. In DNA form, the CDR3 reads TGTGCCAGCAGCTTTGTTGTATCGGGGCCACACTACGAGCAGTACTTC. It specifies CASSFVVSGPHYEQYF.